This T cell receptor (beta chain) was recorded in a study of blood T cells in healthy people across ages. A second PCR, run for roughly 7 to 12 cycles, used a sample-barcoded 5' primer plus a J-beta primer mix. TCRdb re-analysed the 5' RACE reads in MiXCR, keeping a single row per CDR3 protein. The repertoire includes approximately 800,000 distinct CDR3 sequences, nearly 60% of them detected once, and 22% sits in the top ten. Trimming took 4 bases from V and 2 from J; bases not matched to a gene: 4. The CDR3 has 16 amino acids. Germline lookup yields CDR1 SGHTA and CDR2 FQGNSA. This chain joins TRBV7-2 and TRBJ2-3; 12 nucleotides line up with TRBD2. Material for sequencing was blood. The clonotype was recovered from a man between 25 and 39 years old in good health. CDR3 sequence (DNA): TGTGCCAGCAGCTACCTAGCGGGGGGGACCACAGATACGCAGTATTTT. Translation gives CASSYLAGGTTDTQYF.